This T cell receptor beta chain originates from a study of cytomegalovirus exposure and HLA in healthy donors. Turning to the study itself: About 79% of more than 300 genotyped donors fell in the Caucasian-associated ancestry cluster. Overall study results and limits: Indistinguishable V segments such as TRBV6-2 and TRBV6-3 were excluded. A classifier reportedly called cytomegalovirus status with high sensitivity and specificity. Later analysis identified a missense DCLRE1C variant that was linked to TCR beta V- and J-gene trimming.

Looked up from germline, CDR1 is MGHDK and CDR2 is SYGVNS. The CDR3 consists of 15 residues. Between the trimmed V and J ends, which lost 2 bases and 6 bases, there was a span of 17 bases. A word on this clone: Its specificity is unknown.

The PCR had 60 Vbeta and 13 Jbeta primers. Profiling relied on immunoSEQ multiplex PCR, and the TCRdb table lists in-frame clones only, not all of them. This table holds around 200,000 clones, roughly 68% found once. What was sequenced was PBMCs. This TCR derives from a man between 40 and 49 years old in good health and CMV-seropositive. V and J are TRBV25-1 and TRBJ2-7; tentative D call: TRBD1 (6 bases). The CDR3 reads CASSERGGSRGEQYF. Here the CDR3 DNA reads TGTGCCAGCAGTGAACGGGGCGGTAGCAGGGGCGAGCAGTACTTC.